The rows below give T cell receptor beta chains drawn from one sample of a study of control samples from healthy donors and cancer patients. Sequencing was performed with immunoSEQ multiplex PCR; in TCRdb, only in-frame clones are kept and a portion is missing. The table lists under 80,000 clones, about 94% of them singletons. Sequencing was done on a sample of blood. The origin of the receptors is a woman in her twenties or thirties in good health. CDR3s include the opening cysteine and the closing phenylalanine or tryptophan. A D gene is named only where the DNA matches it firmly. Rows may omit the clone size; those that give it use once, few, many or a size class.

.	TRBJ1-1	TRBV7-3	TRBD1	TGTGCCAGCAGCCCTCAGGGGGGAGCGCCTGAAGCTTTCTTT	CASSPQGGAPEAFF
.	TRBJ1-1	TRBV6-5	TRBD1	TGTGCCAGCAGTTGGGACAGGGATCGAACGACTGAAGCTTTCTTT	CASSWDRDRTTEAFF
once	TRBJ2-3	TRBV4-1	.	TGCGCCAGCAGCCAAGAACAGCACACAGATACGCAGTATTTT	CASSQEQHTDTQYF
.	TRBJ1-3	TRBV29-1	.	TGCAGCGTTGAGCGTCCTGGAAACACCATATATTTT	CSVERPGNTIYF
.	TRBJ1-2	TRBV7-3	.	TGTGCCAGCAGCTTAACAGGGGGTCAGGGAGCTAACTATGGCTACACCTTC	CASSLTGGQGANYGYTF
.	TRBJ1-3	TRBV18	.	TGTGCCAGCTCACCCGGACCCTTACCGGGAAACACCATATATTTT	CASSPGPLPGNTIYF
.	TRBJ1-6	TRBV11-2	.	TGTGCCAGCAGTCAAACCAGCAAGAGCTCCTATAATTCACCCCTCCACTTT	CASSQTSKSSYNSPLHF
.	TRBJ1-2	TRBV6-1	.	TGTGCCAGCAGTGAAAGTCCTTGGGAGGCCGGCGGCTACACCTTC	CASSESPWEAGGYTF
.	TRBJ1-1	TRBV5-6	.	TGTGCCAGCAGCTCCAGTAGGTTTCAGCTTACCACTGAAGCTTTCTTT	CASSSSRFQLTTEAFF
.	TRBJ1-5	TRBV18	.	TGTGCCAGCTCCCCCCACCCAGGCAGCAATCAGCCCCAGCATTTT	CASSPHPGSNQPQHF
once	TRBJ1-2	TRBV28	.	TGTGCCAGCACCCCCTTTGGTAGCAGCTATGGCTACACCTTC	CASTPFGSSYGYTF
.	TRBJ1-1	TRBV7-3	.	TGTGCCAGCAGCTTTTACAGTGGCACTGAAGCTTTCTTT	CASSFYSGTEAFF
.	TRBJ1-1	TRBV5-5	.	TGTGCCAGCAGCTTAGTTAAAGGACAGCTGAACACTGAAGCTTTCTTT	CASSLVKGQLNTEAFF
.	TRBJ1-5	TRBV24-1	TRBD1	TGTGCCACCAGTGATACTAAGACAGGGGCGAATCAGCCCCAGCATTTT	CATSDTKTGANQPQHF
once	TRBJ2-3	TRBV7-9	TRBD2	TGTGCCAGCAGCCAACCGGGACTAGCCCCAGATACGCAGTATTTT	CASSQPGLAPDTQYF
.	TRBJ1-2	TRBV14	.	TGTGCCAGCAGCCAAGTCTTCGGGGACGACCGCTATGGCTACACCTTC	CASSQVFGDDRYGYTF
.	TRBJ2-5	TRBV6-5	TRBD2	TGTGCCAGCAGACCGGTGGGAGGGGTGGAGACCCAGTACTTC	CASRPVGGVETQYF
.	TRBJ2-3	TRBV19	.	TGTGCCAGTAATCGGGGAATCGGAGATACGCAGTATTTT	CASNRGIGDTQYF
.	TRBJ1-5	TRBV2	.	TGTGCCAGCAGCGAACCGGGACAAGGTACCTCGCCCCAGCATTTT	CASSEPGQGTSPQHF
.	TRBJ1-4	TRBV5-1	.	TGCGCCAGCAGCCCGGACAGTTCTAATGAAAAACTGTTTTTT	CASSPDSSNEKLFF
.	TRBJ1-1	TRBV15	TRBD1	TGTGCCACCAGCAGAGATAGGGCAGGGGGCAGCGGGGGCGCTGAAGCTTTCTTT	CATSRDRAGGSGGAEAFF
.	TRBJ2-3	TRBV10-3	TRBD2	TGTGCCTCGGGCGGGGGGCCCACAGATACGCAGTATTTT	CASGGGPTDTQYF
.	TRBJ1-3	TRBV13	.	TGTGCCAGCAGCTCGAATCCGGGTCTTTCTGGAAACACCATATATTTT	CASSSNPGLSGNTIYF
.	TRBJ2-5	TRBV27	TRBD2	TGTGCCAGCAGGCCACTAGCGGGGGGGCCTCAAGAGACCCAGTACTTC	CASRPLAGGPQETQYF
.	TRBJ2-2	TRBV19	.	TGTGCCAGTAGTATGCGAGGGCAGGGTTCCACCGGGGAGCTGTTTTTT	CASSMRGQGSTGELFF
.	TRBJ2-6	TRBV7-2	.	TGTGCCAGCAGCTTAGGACTCTCTGGGGCCAACGTCCTGACTTTC	CASSLGLSGANVLTF
.	TRBJ1-2	TRBV6-5	.	TGTGCCAGCAGTTACGCAGGGGTATCCAACTATGGCTACACCTTC	CASSYAGVSNYGYTF
once	TRBJ1-2	TRBV11-2	.	TGTGCCAGCAGCCTAGTTGGATTATATGGCTACACCTTC	CASSLVGLYGYTF
.	TRBJ2-7	TRBV18	.	TGTGCCAGCTCGGGCGGGGCGGACGCGAGGCGCGAGCAGTACTTC	CASSGGADARREQYF
.	TRBJ2-1	TRBV7-9	TRBD2	TGTGCCAGCAGCCCACGGACTAGTTTGGTCAATGAGCAGTTCTTC	CASSPRTSLVNEQFF
.	TRBJ2-2	TRBV7-2	.	TGTGCCAGCAGTCACCCGGCGAACACCGGGGAGCTGTTTTTT	CASSHPANTGELFF
.	TRBJ1-6	TRBV4-2	.	TGTGCCAGCAGAGGGGACTATAATTCACCCCTCCACTTT	CASRGDYNSPLHF
once	TRBJ2-1	TRBV9	.	TGTGCCAGCAGCGATAGCAGGGCGGACGGCAATGAGCAGTTCTTC	CASSDSRADGNEQFF
.	TRBJ2-1	TRBV5-6	.	TGTGCCAGCAGTCTAGCGACAGGGAGCTCCTACAATGAGCAGTTCTTC	CASSLATGSSYNEQFF
.	TRBJ2-2	TRBV5-6	TRBD1	TGTGCCAGCAGCTTCGTTGCGGCAGGGGGCACCGGGGAGCTGTTTTTT	CASSFVAAGGTGELFF
.	TRBJ1-6	TRBV30	.	TGTGCCTGGAGGCCCTGGAGGGGCGCGAGCTCCTATAATTCACCCCTCCACTTT	CAWRPWRGASSYNSPLHF
.	TRBJ1-1	TRBV18	.	TGTGCCAGCTCCCTCCCGCAAGACGTTGAAGCTTTCTTT	CASSLPQDVEAFF
.	TRBJ1-5	TRBV7-9	TRBD1	TGTGCCAGCAGCTCCGACCGGGACAGGGGGCATCAGCCCCAGCATTTT	CASSSDRDRGHQPQHF
.	TRBJ1-1	TRBV20-1	.	TGCAGTGCTATAGAGAACACTGAAGCTTTCTTT	CSAIENTEAFF
.	TRBJ1-6	TRBV6-1	.	TGTGCCAGCAGTGACGGTCCTTCCCTCCACTTT	CASSDGPSLHF
.	TRBJ2-7	TRBV30	.	TGTGCCTGGACTCGAGCCCAGGGCTACGAGCAGTACTTC	CAWTRAQGYEQYF
.	TRBJ1-3	TRBV19	.	TGTGCCAGTAGTATGACAAAGGGGTTTTCTGGAAACACCATATATTTT	CASSMTKGFSGNTIYF
.	TRBJ1-1	TRBV24-1	TRBD1	TGTGCCACCAGTGTCATTAGGGGGCGGGGGTTTGGCACTGAAGCTTTCTTT	CATSVIRGRGFGTEAFF
.	TRBJ1-1	TRBV28	.	TGTGCCAGCAGGACCTACACTGAAGCTTTCTTT	CASRTYTEAFF
.	TRBJ1-2	TRBV12-3/TRBV12-4	.	TGTGCCAGCAGCCCAGCGGGTAACTATGGCTACACCTTC	CASSPAGNYGYTF
.	TRBJ1-2	TRBV6-5	.	TGTGCCAGCAGTTGGGACAACTATGGCTACACCTTC	CASSWDNYGYTF
.	TRBJ2-1	TRBV5-1	TRBD2	TGCGCCAGCAGCCAGGATACTAGCGGGGCAGGGGATGAGCAGTTCTTC	CASSQDTSGAGDEQFF
.	TRBJ1-4	TRBV19	TRBD1	TGTGCCAGTAGTTCCCCGGGACAGGGGGAGGGAAAACTGTTTTTT	CASSSPGQGEGKLFF
.	TRBJ1-2	TRBV15	.	TGTGCCACCAGCAGAGAGAAGACGGCGTATGGCTACACCTTC	CATSREKTAYGYTF